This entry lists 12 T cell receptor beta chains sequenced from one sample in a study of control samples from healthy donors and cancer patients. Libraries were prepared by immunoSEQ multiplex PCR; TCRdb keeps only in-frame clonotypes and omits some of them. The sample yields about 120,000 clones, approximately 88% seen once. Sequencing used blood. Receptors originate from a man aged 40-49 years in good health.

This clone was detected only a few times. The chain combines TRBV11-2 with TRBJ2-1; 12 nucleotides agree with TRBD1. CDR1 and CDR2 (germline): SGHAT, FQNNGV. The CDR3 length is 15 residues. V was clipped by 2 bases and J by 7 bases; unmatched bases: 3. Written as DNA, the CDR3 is TGTGCCAGCAGCTTAAGGGGACAGGGGGCTAATGAGCAGTTCTTC. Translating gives CASSLRGQGANEQFF.

The CDR3 here is CASSRQGLNEQYF. The CDR3 nucleotides read TGTGCCAGCAGTAGACAGGGTTTAAACGAGCAGTACTTC. The gene calls are TRBV6-5 and TRBJ2-7, with 7 bases that match TRBD1. This CDR3 spans 13 amino acids. The ends lost 5 bases at V and 5 bases at J; junction bases unmatched: 6. Germline values: CDR1 MNHEY, CDR2 SVGAGI.

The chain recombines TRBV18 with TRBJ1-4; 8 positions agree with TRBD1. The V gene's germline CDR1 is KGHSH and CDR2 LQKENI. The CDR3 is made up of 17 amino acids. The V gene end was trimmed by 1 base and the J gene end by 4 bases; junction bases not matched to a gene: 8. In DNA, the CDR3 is TGTGCCAGCTCACCACTCGCCGGGACAGGAAGTAATGAAAAACTGTTTTTT. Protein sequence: CASSPLAGTGSNEKLFF.

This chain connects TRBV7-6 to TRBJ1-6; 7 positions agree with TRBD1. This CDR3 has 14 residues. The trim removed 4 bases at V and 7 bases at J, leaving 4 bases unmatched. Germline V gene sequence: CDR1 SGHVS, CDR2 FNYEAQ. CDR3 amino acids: CASSSGQLNSPLHF. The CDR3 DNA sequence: TGTGCCAGCAGCTCGGGACAGCTAAATTCACCCCTCCACTTT.

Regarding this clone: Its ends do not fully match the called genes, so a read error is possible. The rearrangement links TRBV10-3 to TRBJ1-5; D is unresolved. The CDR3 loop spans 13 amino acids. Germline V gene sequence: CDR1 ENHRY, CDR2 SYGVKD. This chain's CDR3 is CATSGQLNQPQHF. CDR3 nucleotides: TGTGCCACCAGTGGGCAGCTCAATCAGCCCCAGCATTTT.

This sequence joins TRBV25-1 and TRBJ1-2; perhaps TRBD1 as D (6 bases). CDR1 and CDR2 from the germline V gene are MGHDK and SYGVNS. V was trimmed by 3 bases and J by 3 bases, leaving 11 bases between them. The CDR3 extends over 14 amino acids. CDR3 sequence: CASSDLQGYYGYTF. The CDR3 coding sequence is TGTGCCAGCAGTGACCTACAGGGCTACTATGGCTACACCTTC.

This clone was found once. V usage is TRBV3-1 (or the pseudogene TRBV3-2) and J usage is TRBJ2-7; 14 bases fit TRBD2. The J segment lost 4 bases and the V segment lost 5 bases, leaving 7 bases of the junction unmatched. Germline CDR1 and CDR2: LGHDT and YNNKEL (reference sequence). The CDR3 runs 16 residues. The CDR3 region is CASSTRTSGGFYEQYF. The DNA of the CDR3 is TGTGCCAGCAGCACCCGGACTAGCGGGGGGTTTTACGAGCAGTACTTC.

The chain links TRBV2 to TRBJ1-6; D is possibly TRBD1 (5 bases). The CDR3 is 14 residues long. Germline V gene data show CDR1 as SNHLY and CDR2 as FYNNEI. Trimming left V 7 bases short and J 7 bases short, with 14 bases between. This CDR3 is CASMGQGRNSPLHF. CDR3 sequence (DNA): TGTGCCAGCATGGGGCAGGGCCGAAATTCACCCCTCCACTTT.

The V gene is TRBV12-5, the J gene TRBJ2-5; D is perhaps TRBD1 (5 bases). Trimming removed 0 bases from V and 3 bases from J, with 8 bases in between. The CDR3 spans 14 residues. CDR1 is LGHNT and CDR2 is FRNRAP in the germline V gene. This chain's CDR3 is CASGLVSREETQYF. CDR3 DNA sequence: TGTGCTAGTGGTTTGGTTTCCAGGGAAGAGACCCAGTACTTC. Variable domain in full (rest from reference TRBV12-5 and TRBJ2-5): DARVTQTPRHKVTEMGQEVTMRCQPILGHNTVFWYRQTMMQGLELLAYFRNRAPLDDSGMPKDRFSAEMPDATLATLKIQPSEPRDSAVYFCASGLVSREETQYFGPGTRLLVL.

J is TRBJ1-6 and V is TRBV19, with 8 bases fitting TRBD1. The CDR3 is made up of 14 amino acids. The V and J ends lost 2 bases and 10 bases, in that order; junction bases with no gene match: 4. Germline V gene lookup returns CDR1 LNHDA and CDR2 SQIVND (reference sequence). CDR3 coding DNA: TGTGCCAGTAGTATACAGGGGGCAGAGTCACCCCTCCACTTT. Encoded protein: CASSIQGAESPLHF.

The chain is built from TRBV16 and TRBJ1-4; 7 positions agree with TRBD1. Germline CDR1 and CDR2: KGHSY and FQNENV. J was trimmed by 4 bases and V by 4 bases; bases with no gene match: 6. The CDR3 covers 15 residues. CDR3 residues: CASSPGTAGNEKLFF. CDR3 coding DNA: TGTGCCAGCAGCCCCGGGACAGCTGGTAATGAAAAACTGTTTTTT.

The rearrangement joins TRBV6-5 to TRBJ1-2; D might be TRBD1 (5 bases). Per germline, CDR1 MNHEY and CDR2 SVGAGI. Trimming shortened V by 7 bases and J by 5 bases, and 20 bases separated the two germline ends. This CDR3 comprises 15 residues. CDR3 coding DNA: TGTGCCAGCACCATCTCCGGGACTTTGGGATATGGCTACACCTTC. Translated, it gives CASTISGTLGYGYTF.